These T cell receptor beta chains were read from a single sample in a study of blood T cells in healthy people across ages. A single record per CDR3 protein comes from TCRdb applying MiXCR to the 5' RACE reads. This table has more than 750,000 distinct CDR3 sequences, just under 30% appearing once. These sequences were also reported in another study, on T cells of mothers and their children.

Sequenced input: blood. The source of these receptors is a middle-aged woman in good health. The CDR3 runs from the conserved cysteine through the conserved F or W. D genes are given only for firm matches. Size is stated for part of the rows, as once, few or many counts, or as a class when the clone is expanded.

J gene: TRBJ2-4; V gene: TRBV20-1; clone size: -; D gene: -; CDR3 DNA: TGCAGTGCTAATGCCGCAGACCTAGCCAAAAACATTCAGTACTTC; CDR3 protein: CSANAADLAKNIQYF
J gene: TRBJ1-5; V gene: TRBV27; clone size: many; D gene: TRBD1; CDR3 DNA: TGTGCCAGCAGTGTGGACAGGGGCCAGCCCCAGCATTTT; CDR3 protein: CASSVDRGQPQHF
J gene: TRBJ1-1; V gene: TRBV20-1; clone size: -; D gene: TRBD1; CDR3 DNA: TGCAGTGGAGACAGGGAGGTAACTGAAGCTTTCTTT; CDR3 protein: CSGDREVTEAFF
J gene: TRBJ2-7; V gene: TRBV9; clone size: few; D gene: TRBD2; CDR3 DNA: TGTGCCAGCAGCCCGCGAACTAGCGGGGGGGCCGAGGAGCAGTACTTC; CDR3 protein: CASSPRTSGGAEEQYF
J gene: TRBJ2-5; V gene: TRBV7-2; clone size: -; D gene: -; CDR3 DNA: TGTGCCAGCAGCTGGGGTACCTTTCAAGAGACCCAGTACTTC; CDR3 protein: CASSWGTFQETQYF
J gene: TRBJ2-7; V gene: TRBV6-5; clone size: -; D gene: TRBD1; CDR3 DNA: TGTGCCAACAGTTTAAGACCGACAGGGTCCCAGTACTTC; CDR3 protein: CANSLRPTGSQYF
J gene: TRBJ2-1; V gene: TRBV28; clone size: many; D gene: TRBD1; CDR3 DNA: TGTGCCAGCGCCGGGACAGGGGGAGGCTACAATGAGCAGTTCTTC; CDR3 protein: CASAGTGGGYNEQFF
J gene: TRBJ1-3; V gene: TRBV5-1; clone size: few; D gene: -; CDR3 DNA: TGCGCCAGCAGGCCTCCGGACTCTGGAAACACCATATATTTT; CDR3 protein: CASRPPDSGNTIYF
J gene: TRBJ2-3; V gene: TRBV7-6; clone size: -; D gene: TRBD1; CDR3 DNA: TGTGCCAGCAGCCAGCTCGGGACAGGGGGTCGAGATACGCAGTATTTT; CDR3 protein: CASSQLGTGGRDTQYF
J gene: TRBJ1-6; V gene: TRBV7-2; clone size: few; D gene: -; CDR3 DNA: TGTGCCAGCAGCTCTGGACCCCCTGAGATGAGGAATTCACCCCTCCACTTT; CDR3 protein: CASSSGPPEMRNSPLHF